This entry concerns a single TCR beta chain. TCRdb independently ran MiXCR on the 5' RACE reads; one entry per CDR3 protein. This sample yields approximately 220,000 distinct CDR3 sequences, of which about a tenth are seen a single time; around 5% belongs to the top ten. This record belongs to a study of identical twins. The CDR3 runs 14 residues. After removal of 1 base from V and 4 bases from J, the junction contained 1 base not matched to a gene. The germline V gene encodes CDR1 SEHNR and CDR2 FQNEAQ (reference sequence). Among all donors, each was a healthy Caucasian. The TCR sequence derives from a woman under 30 in good health. Sequenced material: memory (CD45RO+) T cells sorted from blood. This chain joins TRBV7-9 and TRBJ2-3, with 8 bases matching TRBD2. The CDR3 region is CASSLVREADTQYF. In DNA, the CDR3 is TGTGCCAGCAGCTTAGTGCGGGAGGCAGATACGCAGTATTTT. The full variable domain, its missing parts supplied by reference TRBV7-9 and TRBJ2-3, is DTGVSQNPRHKITKRGQNVTFRCDPISEHNRLYWYRQTLGQGPEFLTYFQNEAQLEKSRLLSDRFSAERPKGSFSTLEIQRTEQGDSAMYLCASSLVREADTQYFGPGTRLTVL.